This record looks at one T cell receptor beta chain sequence and its context. Its matching antigen is unknown. The PCR ran on 60 Vbeta and 13 Jbeta primers. Libraries were prepared by immunoSEQ multiplex PCR; TCRdb keeps only in-frame clonotypes and omits some of them. The listing contains about 120,000 clones. This entry is derived from a study of cytomegalovirus exposure and HLA in healthy donors. Study-wide background: Researchers found that roughly 80% of 398 genotyped donors fell within the Caucasian-associated ancestry cluster. Whole-study results and caveats: Cytomegalovirus association was assigned to more than 150 TCR beta chains.

J lost 8 bases, V lost 5 bases, and 8 bases had no gene match. CDR3 length: 14 residues. Germline V CDR1 and CDR2: SGHDT, YYEEEE. Sample: PBMCs. The sequence was collected from a man aged 18 to 30 in good health and CMV-seronegative. The chain employs TRBV5-6 and TRBJ1-4, with TRBD1 identical over 8 bases. CDR3 in DNA: TGTGCCAGCAGTTCCCAGGGGGCAGGGGAAAAACTGTTTTTT. Its protein is CASSSQGAGEKLFF. Together with reference TRBV5-6 and TRBJ1-4, the CDR3 gives the full variable domain: DAGVTQSPTHLIKTRGQQVTLRCSPKSGHDTVSWYQQALGQGPQFIFQYYEEEERQRGNFPDRFSGHQFPNYSSELNVNALLLGDSALYLCASSSQGAGEKLFFGSGTQLSVL.